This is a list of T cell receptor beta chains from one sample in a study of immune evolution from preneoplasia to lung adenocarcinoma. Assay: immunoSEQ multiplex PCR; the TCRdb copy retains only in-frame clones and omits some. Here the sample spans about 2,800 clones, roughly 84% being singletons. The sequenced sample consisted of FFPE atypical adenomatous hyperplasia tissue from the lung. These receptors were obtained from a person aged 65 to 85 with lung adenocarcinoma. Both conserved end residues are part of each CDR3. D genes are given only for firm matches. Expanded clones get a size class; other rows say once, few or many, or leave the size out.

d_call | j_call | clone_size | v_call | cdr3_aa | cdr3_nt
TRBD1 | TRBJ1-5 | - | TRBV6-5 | CASSYTTGLDQPQHF | TGTGCCAGCAGTTATACGACAGGGCTAGATCAGCCCCAGCATTTT
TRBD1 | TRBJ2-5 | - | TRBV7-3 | CASSLTQTGGRETQYF | TGTGCCAGCAGCTTAACACAGACAGGGGGGAGAGAGACCCAGTACTTC
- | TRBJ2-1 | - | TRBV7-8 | CASSTTTSQYGAGVNEQFF | TGTGCCAGCAGCACAACGACCTCGCAGTACGGAGCGGGTGTCAATGAGCAGTTCTTC
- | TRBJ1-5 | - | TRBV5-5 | CASSLGGTHSNQPQHF | TGTGCCAGCAGCTTGGGTGGGACCCATAGCAATCAGCCCCAGCATTTT
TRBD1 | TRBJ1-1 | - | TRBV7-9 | CASSSTGGSAFF | TGTGCCAGCAGCTCAACAGGGGGCAGCGCTTTCTTT
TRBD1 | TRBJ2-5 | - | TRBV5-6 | CASSTEGGYQETQYF | TGTGCCAGCAGTACGGAAGGGGGCTACCAAGAGACCCAGTACTTC
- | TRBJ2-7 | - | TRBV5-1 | CASSEQGAGEQYF | TGCGCCAGCAGCGAACAGGGTGCGGGGGAGCAGTACTTC
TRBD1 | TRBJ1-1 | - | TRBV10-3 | CAIRTGAEAFF | TGTGCCATCAGAACAGGGGCTGAAGCTTTCTTT
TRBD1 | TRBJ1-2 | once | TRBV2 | CASSFGQGGQGYTF | TGTGCCAGCAGTTTTGGACAGGGGGGTCAAGGCTACACCTTC
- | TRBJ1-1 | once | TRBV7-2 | CASSPYRATEAFF | TGTGCCAGCAGCCCCTACAGGGCCACTGAAGCTTTCTTT
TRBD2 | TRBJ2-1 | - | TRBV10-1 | CASSLAGYNEQFF | TGCGCCAGCAGTCTAGCGGGGTACAATGAGCAGTTCTTC
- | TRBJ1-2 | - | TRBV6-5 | CASSVSNAYGYTF | TGTGCCAGCAGTGTATCTAACGCGTATGGCTACACCTTC
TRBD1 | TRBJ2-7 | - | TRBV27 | CASSRTGSSYEQYF | TGTGCCAGCAGTCGGACAGGGAGCTCCTACGAGCAGTACTTC